A single sample gave rise to the 12 T cell receptor beta chains below, sequenced in a study of OX40 agonist ivuxolimab in advanced cancers. Method: immunoSEQ multiplex PCR; TCRdb's copy keeps in-frame clones and lacks some. The table has over 85,000 clones, about 80% seen once. The sequencing here drew on CD4+ or CD8+ T cells sorted from blood, taken in a trial of the OX40 agonist ivuxolimab. All receptors derive from an adult with an advanced solid tumor such as melanoma, head and neck, liver or kidney cancer.

This clone was seen a single time. V and J are TRBV27 and TRBJ1-4, with 8 nucleotides matching TRBD1. The CDR3 is made up of 15 amino acids. Germline V gene sequence: CDR1 MNHEY, CDR2 SMNVEV (reference sequence). The J segment lost 7 bases and the V segment lost 5 bases, leaving 9 bases of the junction unmatched. The CDR3 here is CASSPQDRAGEKLFF. The CDR3 DNA follows: TGTGCCAGCAGTCCCCAGGACAGGGCTGGTGAAAAACTGTTTTTT.

The CDR3 spells CASSQRGAGLNEETQYF. The CDR3 coding sequence is TGCGCCAGCAGTCAAAGGGGGGCAGGGTTGAACGAAGAGACCCAGTACTTC. This chain links TRBV4-3 with TRBJ2-5; D assignment may be TRBD1 or TRBD2 (6 bases each). The CDR3 has 17 amino acids. Germline V gene lookup returns CDR1 LGHNA and CDR2 YSLEER. Trimming took off 6 bases at V and 3 bases at J, with 23 bases between the two ends.

The rearrangement links TRBV13 to TRBJ2-3; D is undetermined. V was cut by 2 bases and J by 4 bases, with 13 bases left in between. Germline V gene data show CDR1 as PRHDT and CDR2 as FYEKMQ (reference sequence). This CDR3 is built from 15 residues. CDR3 loop: CASSLWVDPADTQYF. The CDR3 nucleotides are TGTGCCAGCAGCTTATGGGTCGACCCCGCAGATACGCAGTATTTT.

The rearrangement uses TRBV15 and TRBJ1-1, with 7 bases fitting TRBD1. In germline, CDR1 is LNHNV, CDR2 YYDKDF (reference sequence). CDR3 length: 14 residues. V was pared by 3 bases and J by 8 bases, with 9 bases of the junction left unmatched. The CDR3 DNA is TGTGCCACCAGCAGCCTTGTTACAGGGGCCGAAGCTTTCTTT. Its translation: CATSSLVTGAEAFF. Full variable domain (missing parts from reference TRBV15 and TRBJ1-1): DAMVIQNPRYQVTQFGKPVTLSCSQTLNHNVMYWYQQKSSQAPKLLFHYYDKDFNNEADTPDNFQSRRPNTSFCFLDIRSPGLGDTAMYLCATSSLVTGAEAFFGQGTRLTVV.

V and J are TRBV6-1 and TRBJ1-2; 11 bases are shared with TRBD1. Germline-derived CDR1 and CDR2 are MNHNS and SASEGT. With 10 bases clipped from V and 6 bases from J, the junction kept 7 bases outside the gene matches. This CDR3 comprises 13 residues. CDR3 residues: CATSDRGQDGYTF. The CDR3 region has the DNA TGTGCCACCTCGGACAGGGGGCAGGATGGCTACACCTTC.

The chain recombines TRBV7-8 with TRBJ1-1, with TRBD1 matching 9 bases. Germline CDR1 and CDR2: SGHVS and FQNEAQ. V shed 5 bases and J 4 bases; nucleotides not matched to a gene: 11. The length of the CDR3 is 16 residues. CDR3 DNA sequence: TGTGCCAGCAGCCCCGACAGGGGGTCAATCGGCACTGAAGCTTTCTTT. Its translation: CASSPDRGSIGTEAFF.

The rearrangement links TRBV30 to TRBJ2-1; perhaps TRBD2 as D (6 bases). Germline CDR1 is GTSNPN and CDR2 is SVGIG (reference sequence). V dropped 2 bases and J dropped 6 bases, with 17 bases sitting between them. The CDR3 runs 15 residues. CDR3 region: CAWSIRETVFNEQFF. CDR3 sequence (DNA): TGTGCCTGGAGTATCCGGGAGACAGTGTTCAATGAGCAGTTCTTC.

CDR3 residues: CASSLGATHNEQFF. CDR3 bases: TGTGCCAGCAGCTTAGGGGCCACCCACAATGAGCAGTTCTTC. The genes are TRBV11-2 and TRBJ2-1; D is unclear. Looked up from germline, CDR1 is SGHAT and CDR2 is FQNNGV. CDR3 size: 14 residues. The ends were cut back, 1 base at V and 5 bases at J, with 9 bases in the middle.

The chain has TRBV6-5 and TRBJ1-5; 7 bases fit TRBD1. V lost 1 base and J lost 6; bases outside the gene matches: 3. Germline loops: CDR1 MNHEY, CDR2 SVGAGI. The CDR3 is made up of 14 amino acids. The CDR3 reads CASSYFRGSQPQHF. In DNA, the CDR3 is TGTGCCAGCAGTTACTTCAGGGGGAGTCAGCCCCAGCATTTT.

The V gene is TRBV7-9, the J gene TRBJ2-7; D is unclear. CDR1 SEHNR and CDR2 FQNEAQ come from the germline V gene (reference sequence). The V end lost 2 bases, the J end lost 1 base, and 12 bases lay between the germline ends. This CDR3 is 15 amino acids long. The CDR3, as DNA: TGTGCCAGCAGCTTAAATATGGGTAGGTCCTACGAGCAGTACTTC. Its translation is CASSLNMGRSYEQYF.

The chain carries TRBV7-9 and TRBJ1-5; D is uncertain. Germline CDR1 is SEHNR and CDR2 is FQNEAQ (reference sequence). V was pared by 5 bases and J by 7 bases, with 21 bases between. The CDR3 contains 16 residues. This CDR3 reads CASSPKSRAGNQPQHF. As DNA, the CDR3 is TGTGCCAGCAGCCCGAAATCTCGGGCCGGTAACCAGCCCCAGCATTTT.

The chain joins TRBV7-2 to TRBJ2-7; unclear D gene. The V end was cut by 1 base, the J end by 2 bases, with 9 bases between. Germline CDR1 and CDR2: SGHTA and FQGNSA. The CDR3 loop spans 14 amino acids. CDR3 nucleotides: TGTGCCAGCAGCTTAGTTAGCTCAGCCTACGAGCAGTACTTC. This codes for CASSLVSSAYEQYF.